This T cell receptor (beta chain) is from a study of blood T cells in healthy people across ages. Regarding the study as a whole: In long-lived donors, naive CD4+ cell counts and diversity exceeded those of aged donors.

V was pared by 5 bases and J by 2 bases, with 5 bases of the junction left unmatched. The CDR3 contains 14 residues. CDR1 is DFQATT and CDR2 is SNEGSKA in the germline V gene (reference sequence). The table lists this clonotype with many counts. What it binds is not known. The use of a sample-barcoded 5' primer and a J-beta primer mix characterized a second PCR of roughly 7 to 11 cycles. MiXCR, run by TCRdb on the 5' RACE reads, gives a single entry per CDR3 protein. The sample carries roughly 1,700,000 distinct CDR3 sequences, roughly 30% recorded once. Samples had at least 6 million PBMCs isolated from them. Extraction of total RNA produced a minimum of 6 micrograms from each sample.

The source of this sequence is a young woman in good health. The V gene is TRBV20-1, the J gene TRBJ2-3; 9 positions agree with TRBD1. Sequencing was performed on blood. The CDR3 coding sequence is TGCAGTGCTGGCGGACAGGGGATCACAGATACGCAGTATTTT. This sequence encodes CSAGGQGITDTQYF.